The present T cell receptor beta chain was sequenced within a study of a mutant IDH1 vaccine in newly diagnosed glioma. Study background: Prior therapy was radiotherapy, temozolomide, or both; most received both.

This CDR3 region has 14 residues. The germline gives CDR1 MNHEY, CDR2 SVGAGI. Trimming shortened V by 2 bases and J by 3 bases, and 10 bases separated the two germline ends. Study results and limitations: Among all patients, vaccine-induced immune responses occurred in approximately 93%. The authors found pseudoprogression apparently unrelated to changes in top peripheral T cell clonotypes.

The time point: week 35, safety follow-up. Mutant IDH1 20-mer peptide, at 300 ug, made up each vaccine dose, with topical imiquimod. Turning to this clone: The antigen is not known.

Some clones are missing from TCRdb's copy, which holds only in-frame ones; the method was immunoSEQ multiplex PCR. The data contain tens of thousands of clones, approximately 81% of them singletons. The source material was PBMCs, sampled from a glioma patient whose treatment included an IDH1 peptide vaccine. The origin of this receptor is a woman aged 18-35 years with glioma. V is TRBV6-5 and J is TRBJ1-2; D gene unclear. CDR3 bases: TGTGCCAGCAGTTACAGGGAGTTATACTATGGCTACACCTTC. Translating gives CASSYRELYYGYTF.